This T cell receptor (beta chain) was obtained from a study of OX40 agonist ivuxolimab in advanced cancers. The CDR3 is made up of 16 amino acids. Germline lookup yields CDR1 SGHTA and CDR2 FQGNSA. Trimming took 1 base from V and 2 from J, leaving 12 bases between them. TCRdb's copy holds only in-frame clones and misses some; the assay was immunoSEQ multiplex PCR. The sample holds 99,000 or so clones, approximately 93% seen once. This sequence joins TRBV7-2 and TRBJ1-5; D is possibly TRBD1 (5 bases). The sequence came from an adult with an advanced solid tumor such as melanoma, head and neck, liver or kidney cancer. Sample: CD4+ or CD8+ T cells sorted from blood, taken in a trial of the OX40 agonist ivuxolimab. DNA of the CDR3: TGTGCCAGCAGCTTAGGAAGGGGAAAGGGCAATCAGCCCCAGCATTTT. It encodes CASSLGRGKGNQPQHF.